This TCR beta chain is from a study of radiation and T cells in renal cell carcinoma. The germline CDR1 and CDR2 sequences are LGHNT and FRNRAP. There are 15 residues in the CDR3. The junction had 6 bases not matched to a gene; V was cut back by 2 bases and J by 5 bases. TCRdb keeps only in-frame clones here, not all; method: immunoSEQ multiplex PCR. The profile shows some 43,000 clones, roughly 85% of them singletons. Time point noted: blood 4 weeks post-SBRT, at nephrectomy. The sample's treatment: 15 Gy SBRT to primary tumor, nephrectomy 4 weeks later. Nephrectomy followed 15 Gy stereotactic body radiation by 4 weeks. This renal cell carcinoma was of the clear cell type.

Sample: blood, taken from a patient whose treatment included radiotherapy and nephrectomy. This chain joins TRBV12-5 and TRBJ2-5; 9 bases are a match to TRBD2. The TCR originated in a woman in her 70s with renal cell carcinoma. The CDR3: CASGLSRGGAETQYF. DNA for the CDR3: TGTGCTAGTGGTTTGTCTCGCGGGGGGGCGGAGACCCAGTACTTC. Filled out from reference TRBV12-5 and TRBJ2-5, the complete variable domain reads DARVTQTPRHKVTEMGQEVTMRCQPILGHNTVFWYRQTMMQGLELLAYFRNRAPLDDSGMPKDRFSAEMPDATLATLKIQPSEPRDSAVYFCASGLSRGGAETQYFGPGTRLLVL.